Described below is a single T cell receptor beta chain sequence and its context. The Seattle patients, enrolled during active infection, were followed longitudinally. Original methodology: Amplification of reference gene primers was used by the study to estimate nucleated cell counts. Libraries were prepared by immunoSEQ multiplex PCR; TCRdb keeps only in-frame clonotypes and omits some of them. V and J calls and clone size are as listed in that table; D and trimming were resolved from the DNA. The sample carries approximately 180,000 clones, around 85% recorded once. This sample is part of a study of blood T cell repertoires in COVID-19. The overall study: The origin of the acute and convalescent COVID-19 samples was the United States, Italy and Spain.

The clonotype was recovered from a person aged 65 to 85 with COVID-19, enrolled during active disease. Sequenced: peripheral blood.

The CDR3 loop is CASSPRRNQPQHF. The CDR3 DNA reads TGTGCCAGCAGTCCCCGTCGCAATCAGCCCCAGCATTTT. The chain combines TRBV6-5 with TRBJ1-5; D gene uncertain. V shed 5 bases and J shed 2 bases, with 7 bases lying between them. From germline, CDR1 is MNHEY and CDR2 SVGAGI. The CDR3 is 13 residues long.